This T cell receptor (beta chain) was identified during a study of shared clonotypes between healthy human individuals. CDR1 and CDR2 (germline): SGHNT, YYREEE (reference sequence). Germline trimming cut 4 bases from V and 6 bases from J; bases unmatched to any gene: 10. The CDR3 totals 16 residues. The table came from immunoSEQ multiplex PCR; TCRdb's copy has only in-frame clones and leaves some out. Of 2 million to 2.5 million clones in the sample, more than 80% are singletons; the top ten hold about 0.41%. The chain couples TRBV5-4 to TRBJ2-4; 10 bases agree with TRBD1. The sequencing sample was made of naive CD4+ T cells from PBMCs. Subset here: CD45RA+ positively selected. This receptor was identified in a man aged 18 to 30 in good health. Some clones in this sample may be carry-over from other donors' samples. DNA for the CDR3: TGTGCCAGCAGCCATAAGGGACAGGGGAAGGGAAACATTCAGTACTTC. As protein: CASSHKGQGKGNIQYF.